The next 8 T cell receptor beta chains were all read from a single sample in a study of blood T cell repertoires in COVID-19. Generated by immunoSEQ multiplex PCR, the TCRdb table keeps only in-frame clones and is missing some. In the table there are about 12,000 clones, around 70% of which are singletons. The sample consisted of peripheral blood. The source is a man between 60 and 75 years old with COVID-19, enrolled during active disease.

The CDR3 DNA reads as TGTGCCAGCAGGGCGTGGCAGGTTGGAAACACCATATATTTT. Translated: CASRAWQVGNTIYF. The chain is built from TRBV2 and TRBJ1-3; D is undetermined. Germline loops: CDR1 SNHLY, CDR2 FYNNEI. The CDR3 loop spans 14 amino acids. Trimming removed 6 bases at V and 3 bases at J, with 12 bases between.

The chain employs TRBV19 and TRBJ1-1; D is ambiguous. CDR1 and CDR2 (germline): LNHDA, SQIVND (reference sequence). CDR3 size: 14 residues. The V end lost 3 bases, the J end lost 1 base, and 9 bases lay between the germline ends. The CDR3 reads CASSIGSSNTEAFF. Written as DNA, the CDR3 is TGTGCCAGTAGTATCGGGAGTTCGAACACTGAAGCTTTCTTT.

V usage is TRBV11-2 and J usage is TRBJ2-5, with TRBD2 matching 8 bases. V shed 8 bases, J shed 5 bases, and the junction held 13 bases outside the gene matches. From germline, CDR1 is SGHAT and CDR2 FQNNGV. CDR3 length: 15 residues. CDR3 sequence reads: CASCRQAGGGETQYF. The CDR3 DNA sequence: TGTGCCAGCTGTCGGCAGGCGGGAGGTGGGGAGACCCAGTACTTC.

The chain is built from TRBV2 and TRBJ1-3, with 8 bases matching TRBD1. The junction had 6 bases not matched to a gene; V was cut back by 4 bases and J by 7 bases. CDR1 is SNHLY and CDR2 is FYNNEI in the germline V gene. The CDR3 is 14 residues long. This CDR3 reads CASSAAGGRNTIYF. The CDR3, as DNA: TGTGCCAGCAGTGCGGCAGGGGGCCGGAACACCATATATTTT.

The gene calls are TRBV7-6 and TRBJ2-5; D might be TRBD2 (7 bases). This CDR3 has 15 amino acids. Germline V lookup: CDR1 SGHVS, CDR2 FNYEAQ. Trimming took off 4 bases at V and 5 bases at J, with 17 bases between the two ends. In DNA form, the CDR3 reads TGTGCCAGCAGCTGGTTGGGGGGGCGCCTGGAGACCCAGTACTTC. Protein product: CASSWLGGRLETQYF.

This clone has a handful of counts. The CDR3, as DNA: TGTGCCAGCTCCTCGGGACAGGGGGCGATTCAGCCCCAGCATTTT. Translation: CASSSGQGAIQPQHF. The V gene is TRBV18, the J gene TRBJ1-5; 12 bases are shared with TRBD1. CDR3 length: 15 amino acids. The germline V gene has CDR1 KGHSH and CDR2 LQKENI. V lost 6 bases and J lost 6; bases outside the gene matches: 6.

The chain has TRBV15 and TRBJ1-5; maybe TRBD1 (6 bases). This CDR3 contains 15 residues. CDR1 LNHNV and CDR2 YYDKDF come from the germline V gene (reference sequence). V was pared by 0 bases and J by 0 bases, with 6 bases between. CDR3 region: CATSREGGSNQPQHF. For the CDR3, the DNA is TGTGCCACCAGCAGAGAAGGGGGTAGCAATCAGCCCCAGCATTTT.

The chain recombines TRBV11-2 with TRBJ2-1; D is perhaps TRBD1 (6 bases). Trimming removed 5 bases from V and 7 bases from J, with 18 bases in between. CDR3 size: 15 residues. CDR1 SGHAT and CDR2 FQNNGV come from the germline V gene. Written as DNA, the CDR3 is TGTGCCAGCAGCGTACAGGGCAATGGGGATAATGAGCAGTTCTTC. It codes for CASSVQGNGDNEQFF. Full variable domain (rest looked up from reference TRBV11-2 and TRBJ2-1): EAGVAQSPRYKIIEKRQSVAFWCNPISGHATLYWYQQILGQGPKLLIQFQNNGVVDDSQLPKDRFSAERLKGVDSTLKIQPAKLEDSAVYLCASSVQGNGDNEQFFGPGTRLTVL.